The rows below give T cell receptor beta chains drawn from one sample of a study of blood T cell repertoires in COVID-19. TCRdb's table, derived via immunoSEQ multiplex PCR, lists solely in-frame clones and lacks some. The sample carries about 200,000 clones, more than 75% recorded once. Material for sequencing was peripheral blood. These receptors all come from a man aged 55 to 70 with acute or convalescent COVID-19. The CDR3 runs from the conserved cysteine through the conserved F or W. D genes are given only for firm matches.

D gene	J gene	V gene	CDR3 protein
TRBD1	TRBJ1-4	TRBV5-1	CASSAGTGVLVEKLFF
-	TRBJ1-5	TRBV12-3/TRBV12-4	CASSFTANQPQHF
-	TRBJ2-4	TRBV6-2/TRBV6-3	CASSLRVGGDIQYF
-	TRBJ1-3	TRBV7-2	CASSLGQGQTIYF
-	TRBJ1-4	TRBV7-9	CASSLGSGTPLANEKLFF
TRBD2	TRBJ2-3	TRBV5-1	CARSGRGGITDTQYF
-	TRBJ2-3	TRBV7-2	CASSKSRAGGTDTQYF
-	TRBJ1-2	TRBV29-1	CSVHVWLWGYTF
TRBD1	TRBJ1-3	TRBV15	CATSRATGWGNTIYF
-	TRBJ2-7	TRBV2	CASRNNRDPSYEQYF
-	TRBJ2-3	TRBV7-3	CASSLRRADTQYF
TRBD2	TRBJ2-3	TRBV12-5	CASGLFGGAGDTQYF
-	TRBJ1-4	TRBV19	CASNRGSTANEKLFF
TRBD1	TRBJ1-1	TRBV5-1	CASSLLPSGQGVTEAFF
TRBD1	TRBJ1-5	TRBV18	CASSSGTGFEPQHF
-	TRBJ1-2	TRBV28	CASSLSLGVNYGYTF
TRBD1	TRBJ1-5	TRBV6-1	CASSDPWTGSSNQPQHF
TRBD1	TRBJ1-1	TRBV27	CASSLTGGVNTEAFF
-	TRBJ2-5	TRBV5-6	CASSLARGARSQETQYF
-	TRBJ2-3	TRBV10-3	CATVPQVPDTQYF
-	TRBJ1-1	TRBV5-4	CASSPGHQNMNTEAFF
-	TRBJ2-1	TRBV6-2/TRBV6-3	CASSYSSGGWDEQFF
-	TRBJ2-7	TRBV3-1/TRBV3-2	CASSQNPTQTYEQYF
TRBD1	TRBJ1-2	TRBV9	CASSVAGGGDNYGYTF
TRBD1	TRBJ1-2	TRBV4-3	CASSLEFNRGQGYTF
TRBD2	TRBJ2-1	TRBV14	CASSQDWGGQFF
-	TRBJ1-5	TRBV5-6	CASSRRGNQPQHF
TRBD1	TRBJ1-1	TRBV6-5	CASSNPGQPNTEAFF
-	TRBJ1-1	TRBV5-1	CASSSGQFATEAFF
TRBD1	TRBJ1-1	TRBV18	CASSPRQGVGTEAFF
TRBD2	TRBJ2-2	TRBV10-3	CAISRGGVTGELFF
-	TRBJ1-5	TRBV3-1/TRBV3-2	CASSQDFFGDQPQHF
-	TRBJ1-5	TRBV5-8	CASSLTTGYPYSNQPQHF
TRBD2	TRBJ2-1	TRBV11-3	CASSLTGLAGGPFTYNEQFF
TRBD1	TRBJ1-1	TRBV29-1	CSASTGGGTEAFF
TRBD1	TRBJ1-6	TRBV6-5	CASRDRQGKGSPLHF
TRBD1	TRBJ1-1	TRBV28	CASSPRTGWQAFF
TRBD2	TRBJ2-5	TRBV19	CASSRTSVETQYF
-	TRBJ2-2	TRBV18	CASSPGEGLNGELFF
-	TRBJ2-1	TRBV5-4	CASSLYWSGDYNEQFF
TRBD2	TRBJ2-7	TRBV6-5	CASRLGTSGLYEQYF
TRBD1	TRBJ2-1	TRBV28	CASSYGGQGVYEQFF
-	TRBJ1-2	TRBV4-3	CASSQDAGDRGGYTF
-	TRBJ1-3	TRBV6-5	CASRLGLSDGNTIYF
TRBD2	TRBJ2-1	TRBV6-5	CASRGASGANEQFF
-	TRBJ1-6	TRBV19	CASSGSGGVNSPLHF
TRBD1	TRBJ1-5	TRBV6-5	CASSPGTGNQPQHF
-	TRBJ1-1	TRBV27	CASSLTPPSIIGTEAFF
TRBD2	TRBJ2-7	TRBV7-2	CASSLARFGGAVEQYF
TRBD1	TRBJ2-4	TRBV16	CASSPDTTGTKNIQYF